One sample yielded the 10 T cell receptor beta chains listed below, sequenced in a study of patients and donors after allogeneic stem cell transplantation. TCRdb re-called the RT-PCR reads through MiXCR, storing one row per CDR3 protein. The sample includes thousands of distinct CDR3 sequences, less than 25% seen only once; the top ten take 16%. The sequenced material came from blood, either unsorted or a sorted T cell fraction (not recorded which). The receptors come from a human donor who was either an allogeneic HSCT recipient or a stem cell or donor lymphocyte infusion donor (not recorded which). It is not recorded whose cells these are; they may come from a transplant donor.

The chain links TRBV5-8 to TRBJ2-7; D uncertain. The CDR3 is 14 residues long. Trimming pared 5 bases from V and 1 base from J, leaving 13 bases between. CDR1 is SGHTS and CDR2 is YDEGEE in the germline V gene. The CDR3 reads CASRTRKGSYEQYF. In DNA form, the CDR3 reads TGTGCCAGCAGAACGAGGAAGGGATCCTACGAGCAGTACTTC.

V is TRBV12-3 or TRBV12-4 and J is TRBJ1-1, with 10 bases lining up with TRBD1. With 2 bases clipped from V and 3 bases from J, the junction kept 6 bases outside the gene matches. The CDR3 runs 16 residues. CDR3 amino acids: CASSLTSGTGDTEAFF. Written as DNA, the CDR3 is TGTGCCAGCAGTTTAACCTCTGGGACAGGGGACACTGAAGCTTTCTTT.

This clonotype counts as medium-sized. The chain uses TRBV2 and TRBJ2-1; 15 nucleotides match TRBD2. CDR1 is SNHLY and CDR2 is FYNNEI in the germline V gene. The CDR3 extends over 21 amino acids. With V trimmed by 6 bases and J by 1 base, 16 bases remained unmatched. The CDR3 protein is CASSYYGLAGGSLTSYNEQFF. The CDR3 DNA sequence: TGTGCCAGCAGCTATTATGGACTAGCGGGAGGGTCCCTAACTTCCTACAATGAGCAGTTCTTC.

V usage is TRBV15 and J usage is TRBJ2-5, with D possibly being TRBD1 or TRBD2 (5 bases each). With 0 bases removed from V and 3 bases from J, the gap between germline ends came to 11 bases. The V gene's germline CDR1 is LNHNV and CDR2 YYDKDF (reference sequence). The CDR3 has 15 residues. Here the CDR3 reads CATSRDLGTEETQYF. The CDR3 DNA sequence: TGTGCCACCAGCAGAGATTTAGGGACGGAAGAGACCCAGTACTTC.

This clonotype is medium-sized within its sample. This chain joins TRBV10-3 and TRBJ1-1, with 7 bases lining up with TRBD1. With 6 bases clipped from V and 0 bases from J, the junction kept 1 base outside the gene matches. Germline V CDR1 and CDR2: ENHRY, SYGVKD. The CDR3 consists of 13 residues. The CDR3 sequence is CAISTGVNTEAFF. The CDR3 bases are TGTGCCATCAGCACAGGGGTGAACACTGAAGCTTTCTTT.

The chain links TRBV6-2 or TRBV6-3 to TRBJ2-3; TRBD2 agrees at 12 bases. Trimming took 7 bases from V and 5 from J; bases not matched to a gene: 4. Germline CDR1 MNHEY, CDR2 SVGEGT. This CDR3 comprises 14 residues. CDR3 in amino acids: CASNPGLAGDTQYF. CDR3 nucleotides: TGTGCCAGCAATCCGGGACTAGCGGGAGATACGCAGTATTTT.

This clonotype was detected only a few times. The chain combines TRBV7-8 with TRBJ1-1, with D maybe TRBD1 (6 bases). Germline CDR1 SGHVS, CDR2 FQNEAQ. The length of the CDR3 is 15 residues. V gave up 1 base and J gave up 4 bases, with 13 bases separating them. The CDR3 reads CASSLVAGAGTEAFF. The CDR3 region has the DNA TGTGCCAGCAGCTTAGTAGCAGGGGCGGGCACTGAAGCTTTCTTT. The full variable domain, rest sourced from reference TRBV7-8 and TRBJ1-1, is GAGVSQSPRYKVAKRGQDVALRCDPISGHVSLFWYQQALGQGPEFLTYFQNEAQLDKSGLPSDRFFAERPEGSVSTLKIQRTQQEDSAVYLCASSLVAGAGTEAFFGQGTRLTVV.

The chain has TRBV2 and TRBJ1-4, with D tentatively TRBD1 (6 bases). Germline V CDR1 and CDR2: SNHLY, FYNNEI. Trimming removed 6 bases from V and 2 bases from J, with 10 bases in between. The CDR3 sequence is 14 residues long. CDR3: CASRAGDTNEKLFF. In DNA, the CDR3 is TGTGCCAGCAGGGCAGGGGACACTAATGAAAAACTGTTTTTT.

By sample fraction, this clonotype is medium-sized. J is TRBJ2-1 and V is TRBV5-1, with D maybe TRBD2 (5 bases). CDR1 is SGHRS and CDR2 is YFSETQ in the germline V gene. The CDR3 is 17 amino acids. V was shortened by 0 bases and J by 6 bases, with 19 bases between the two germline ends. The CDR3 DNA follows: TGCGCCAGCAGCTTGGAAATTGGCGGGCCAGGTGGCAATGAGCAGTTCTTC. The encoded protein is CASSLEIGGPGGNEQFF. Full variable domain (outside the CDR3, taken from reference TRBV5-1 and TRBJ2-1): KAGVTQTPRYLIKTRGQQVTLSCSPISGHRSVSWYQQTPGQGLQFLFEYFSETQRNKGNFPGRFSGRQFSNSRSEMNVSTLELGDSALYLCASSLEIGGPGGNEQFFGPGTRLTVL.

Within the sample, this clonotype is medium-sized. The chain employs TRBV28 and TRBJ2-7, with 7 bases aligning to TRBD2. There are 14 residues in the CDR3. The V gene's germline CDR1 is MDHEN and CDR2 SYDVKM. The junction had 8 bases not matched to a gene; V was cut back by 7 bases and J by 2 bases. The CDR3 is CASTGRYRAYEQYF. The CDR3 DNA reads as TGTGCCAGCACCGGGAGGTATCGGGCCTACGAGCAGTACTTC.